The clone carrying this TCR beta chain was seen a handful of times. Its matching antigen is unknown. This entry belongs to a study of T cell repertoires in cytomegalovirus infection. Overall study context: CMV epitopes in the study were HLA-C-restricted (recently identified) and HLA-B-restricted (well studied). In public TCR beta signatures, there were indications of both CMV infection and matching HLA type. Study results and caveats: Summed public TCR beta family frequency identified CMV carriers bearing the relevant HLA. It was HLA-C-restricted CMV-specific TCR beta clonotypes that dominated the response ex vivo.

TCRdb reprocessed the reads via MiXCR and lists one record per CDR3 protein. The sample carries about 770,000 distinct CDR3 sequences, roughly 28% recorded once. Germline values: CDR1 SGHAT, CDR2 FQNNGV. This CDR3 spans 14 amino acids. Losses at the gene ends were 5 bases for V and 3 bases for J; bases not matched to a gene: 3. The TCR was taken from a human donor in good health (CMV status not recorded). Some clones in this sample may be carry-over from other donors' samples. This chain joins TRBV11-2 and TRBJ2-3, with 9 bases matching TRBD2. This specimen was cultured CD8+ T cells from PBMCs, taken from culture after CMV antigen stimulation. Here the CDR3 reads CASSRGLATDTQYF. The CDR3 DNA reads as TGTGCCAGCAGCCGCGGACTAGCGACAGATACGCAGTATTTT.